The following is a T cell receptor beta chain sequence with its context. This receptor's antigen is unknown. Base qualities are not provided; no much larger clone lies one nucleotide away. The data originate from a study of blood T cell repertoires in COVID-19 (dated by TCRdb to 2018 to 2021). About the full investigation: The collaborator samples originated in the United States, Italy and Spain and spanned the acute and convalescent phases of COVID-19. The prospective study material was composed of cDNA or gDNA derived from T cells, B-cell-depleted T cells, or PBMCs. Deeply sampled blood TCRbeta repertoires from subjects exposed to, actively infected with, or recovered from COVID-19 were included in the dataset. The repertoires were released in a freely available public database meant as a resource for research on the immune response to SARS-CoV-2. The samples were drawn from the first 160 participants of the ongoing ImmuneRACE study and from 1,254 subjects provided by 6 global collaborators. Sample metadata almost always included a de-identified subject ID, COVID-19 status, age in years and sex. Where HLA class I and class II types were available, the types were taken from metadata supplied by the sample provider, not from assay-based typing. Beyond this particular receptor, the publication reports: How much clinical and demographic metadata was included differed by source and by participant, and the metadata was provided uncurated.

Collaborating institutions collected whole blood in K2EDTA tubes following their own protocols. For TCRbeta analysis, collaborator samples were shipped as frozen whole blood, as isolated PBMCs, or as DNA extracted from either sample type. From its cysteine to its phenylalanine, the CDR3 spans 14 amino acids. Only CDR3 DNA is held: 42 bases, read in frame from base 1. V gives up 6 bases and J gives up 0 bases, and the segment between their germline ends measures 6 bases. In the germline V gene, CDR1 corresponds to MDHEN and CDR2 to SYDVKM. TCRbeta CDR3 regions were amplified from genomic DNA by means of the immunoSEQ Assay, a bias-controlled multiplex PCR. Per the source publication's procedure: Within the assay, amplification of reference gene primers was used to estimate how many nucleated cells each sample contained. To quantify the absolute abundance of each unique TCRbeta CDR3 rearrangement, sequence reads were collapsed and filtered. For each sample, productive Simpson clonality was calculated as the square root of Simpson's diversity index across productive rearrangements. TCRdb stores this immuneACCESS table with in-frame sequences only. Part of the clones is absent; in the studies checked, under half of the shortfall reflects unresolved V genes, and no reason is known for the rest. The DNA was the basis for D and trimming; V, J and clone size are from that table. This sample lists 200,000 to 250,000 clones; 84% were detected once. The ten largest clones capture around 20% of the sample.

This TCR was sampled from a man in his thirties or forties with active or convalescent COVID-19. The rearrangement combines TRBV28 with TRBJ1-6; the D gene remains uncertain. The source material was peripheral blood. The CDR3 in this case is CASRESSYNSPLHF. The DNA is as follows: TGTGCCAGCAGGGAGAGCTCCTATAATTCACCCCTCCACTTT.